This T cell receptor (beta chain) was found in a study of blood T cell repertoires in COVID-19. The assay was immunoSEQ multiplex PCR, and TCRdb's table has in-frame clones only and misses some. The table records some 380,000 clones, nearly 90% of them present only once. The source is a man aged 18 to 30 with active or convalescent COVID-19. Sequencing was performed on peripheral blood.

CDR3 sequence reads: CASREAGTSGSYEQYF. In DNA, the CDR3 is TGTGCCAGCAGAGAGGCCGGGACTAGCGGGAGTTACGAGCAGTACTTC. V is TRBV28 and J is TRBJ2-7; 14 bases align to TRBD2. Germline values: CDR1 MDHEN, CDR2 SYDVKM. This CDR3 is built from 16 residues. J lost 4 bases, V lost 6 bases, and 8 bases had no gene match.